This T cell receptor (beta chain) came from a study of vaccination effects on CD4 cells after COVID-19. Repertoires were generated with immunoSEQ multiplex PCR, while TCRdb's copy carries only in-frame clones and drops some. The sample includes roughly 71,000 clones, about 81% of them seen just once. The CDR3 covers 14 residues. The germline V gene has CDR1 LGHDT and CDR2 YNNKEL (reference sequence). V lost 5 bases, J lost 1 base, and 8 bases lay in between. Antigen-specific CD4+ T cells were expanded with viral peptide pools in the ViraFEST assay before sequencing. Having been cultured for roughly 9 days, the cells underwent CD4+ T cell isolation. All participants had two doses of either the BNT162b2 or mRNA-1273 vaccine. A density of about 2 million PBMC per well was used; these cells were cultured with 10 IU/ml IL-2 and roughly 9.5 ug/ml peptides. This clone has only a few counts. What it binds is unknown.

This receptor was obtained from a human donor who received a COVID-19 vaccine. The V call is TRBV3-1 (or the pseudogene TRBV3-2), the J call TRBJ2-2; D not resolved. Sequencing used CD4+ T cells from PBMCs cultured with HCoV-229E spike peptides, obtained after COVID-19 vaccination. The CDR3 DNA reads as TGTGCCAGCAGCTTAGGTTTGAACACCGGGGAGCTGTTTTTT. The encoded protein is CASSLGLNTGELFF.